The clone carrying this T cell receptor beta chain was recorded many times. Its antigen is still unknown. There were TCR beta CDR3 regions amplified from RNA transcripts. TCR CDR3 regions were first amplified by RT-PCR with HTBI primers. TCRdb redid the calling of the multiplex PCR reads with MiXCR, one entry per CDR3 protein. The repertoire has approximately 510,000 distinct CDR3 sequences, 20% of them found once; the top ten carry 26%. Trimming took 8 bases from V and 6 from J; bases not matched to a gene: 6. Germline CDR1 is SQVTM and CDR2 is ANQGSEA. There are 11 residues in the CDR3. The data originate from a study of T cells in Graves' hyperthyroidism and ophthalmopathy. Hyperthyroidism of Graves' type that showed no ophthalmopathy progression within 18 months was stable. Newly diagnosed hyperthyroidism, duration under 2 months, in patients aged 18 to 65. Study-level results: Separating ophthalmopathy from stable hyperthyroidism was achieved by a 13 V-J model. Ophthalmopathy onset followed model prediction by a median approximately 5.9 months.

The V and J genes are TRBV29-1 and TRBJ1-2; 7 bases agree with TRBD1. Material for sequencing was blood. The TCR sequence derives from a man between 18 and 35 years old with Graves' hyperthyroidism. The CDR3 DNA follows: TGCAGCTCCCGACAGGGAGATGGCTACACCTTC. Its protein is CSSRQGDGYTF.